This entry describes one TCR beta chain. This clonotype has a count of ten or more. There is no known antigen for this receptor. Base qualities are not recorded, but no much larger clone differs from it by a single base. The record originates from a study of T cells in Graves' hyperthyroidism and ophthalmopathy (dated by TCRdb to about 2019). Study-level background: Peripheral blood was sampled at the time of initial diagnosis, prior to any treatment. To identify distinguishing TCR V-J signatures, a discovery cohort of roughly 100 patients was used, comprising 43 with Graves' ophthalmopathy and 57 with stable Graves' hyperthyroidism. Prospective prediction of ophthalmopathy was tested in an independent validation cohort consisting of 18 to 20 hyperthyroidism patients and some 16 patients who later progressed to ophthalmopathy. For training and testing, the roughly 100 patients in the discovery cohort were randomly divided in a 7:3 ratio. In addition, the study compared T-cell repertoires in thyroid tissue and in blood from roughly 6 Graves' hyperthyroidism patients. After blood sampling, hyperthyroidism patients were treated with methimazole at a starting dose of 30 mg daily, and ophthalmopathy patients were treated with high-dose intravenous methylprednisolone. The paper reports TCR Vbeta CDR3 sequencing of roughly 140 peripheral blood samples: under 45 ophthalmopathy, fewer than 80 hyperthyroidism and approximately 17 progressor patients.

The research as a whole found: Most expanded thyroid clonotypes (frequency above 0.001) were also found in blood, which suggests that blood repertoires may mirror thyroid immune responses. No statistical method was used to set the sample size in advance, and investigators knew the group allocation. During validation, the model predicted progression to ophthalmopathy a median of about 6.3 months ahead of onset, with around 65% sensitivity and 72.22% specificity. A model built on a 13 V-J signature distinguished ophthalmopathy from stable hyperthyroidism, reaching 85% to 90% sensitivity and about 81% specificity in cross-validation and 80%/75% in testing.

The hyperthyroidism patients were between 18 and 65 years old and newly diagnosed, with a disease duration of less than 2 months. Any patient with an uncontrolled infection, another autoimmune disease, pregnancy or lactation was excluded. Diagnoses were established on the basis of clinical symptoms, serum thyroxine and TRAb, thyroid ultrasound, and orbital computed tomography. Blood from progressor patients was collected at the time of first diagnosis with hyperthyroidism, before any ophthalmopathy symptoms had appeared. Ficoll-Paque density gradient centrifugation was used to isolate PBMCs from 8 to 10 ml of fresh peripheral blood. Progressor patients were initially diagnosed with Graves' hyperthyroidism and developed ophthalmopathy during follow-up. Total RNA was extracted using Trizol reagent, and RNA quality was assessed on an Agilent 2100 Bioanalyzer. The TCR beta CDR3 regions were amplified from the RNA transcripts. For the first round of RT-PCR on the TCR CDR3, the HTBI primer set was used together with the Qiagen OneStep RT-PCR kit. The libraries were constructed in a second round of multiplex PCR and then size-selected and purified. The libraries were sequenced on an Illumina HiSeq2000 using paired-end 100 bp reads. The authors processed their data as follows. Raw data were processed with SOAPnuke, discarding reads with adapters, uncalled bases, mean Phred below 15, or no exact constant-primer or identifier match. High-quality paired reads were merged using COPE v1.2.5, and each unique nucleotide sequence was defined as a clonotype. MiTCR v1.1 was used to align the clonotypes against IMGT TRBV, TRBD and TRBJ reference segments. The analysis included only V-J combinations with a frequency above 0.0001, which together covered 99% to 99.2% of the repertoires. The TCS score was defined as F50 (clonal expansion) divided by E x V (chaos), with BLOSUM62-based TCRdist calculated between CDR3 peptides within each V-J. Welch's t-statistics and random forest reduced approximately 520 V-J features to fewer than 15, which were used in a naive Bayes classifier (R e1071). TCRdb trimmed the raw reads at Q25, called clones with MiXCR and kept productive beta chains. A single entry per CDR3 protein holds the most common genes and DNA from its merged rows. The V and J calls were not made by the authors but by TCRdb's processing. Present in this sample are under 300,000 distinct CDR3 sequences, approximately 14% of which were seen just once. 30% of the sample lies in the top ten.

Trimming leaves V shorter by 3 bases and J shorter by 4 bases, with the junction holding 9 bases beyond the gene matches. CDR1 and CDR2 are drawn from the germline V gene: SGHVS, FNYEAQ. Including the terminal cysteine and phenylalanine, the CDR3 comprises 15 residues. The retained sequence is limited to the CDR3, 45 bases, with the frame set at the first base. This TCR came from a woman aged 45-65 years with Graves' hyperthyroidism that later progressed to Graves' ophthalmopathy. Sequencing used blood. The chain joins TRBV7-6 to TRBJ2-7, and TRBD2 matches 7 of the central bases. The DNA sequence is given as TGTGCCAGCAGCTTCGGTGGCGGGAGCGGGTACGAGCAGTACTTC. Translated, it gives CASSFGGGSGYEQYF. With the rest looked up from the reference TRBV7-6 and TRBJ2-7 genes rather than sequenced, the full variable domain is GAGVSQSPRYKVTKRGQDVALRCDPISGHVSLYWYRQALGQGPEFLTYFNYEAQQDKSGLPNDRFSAERPEGSISTLTIQRTEQRDSAMYRCASSFGGGSGYEQYFGPGTRLTVT.